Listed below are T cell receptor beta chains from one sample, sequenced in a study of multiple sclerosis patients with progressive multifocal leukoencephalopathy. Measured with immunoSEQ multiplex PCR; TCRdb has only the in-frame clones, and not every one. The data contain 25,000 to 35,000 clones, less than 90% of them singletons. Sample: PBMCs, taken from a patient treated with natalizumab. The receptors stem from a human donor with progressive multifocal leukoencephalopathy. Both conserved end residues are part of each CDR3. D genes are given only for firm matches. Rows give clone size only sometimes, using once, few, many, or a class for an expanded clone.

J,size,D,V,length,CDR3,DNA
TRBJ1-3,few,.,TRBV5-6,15,CASSLPGVIGNTIYF,TGTGCCAGCAGCTTACCCGGGGTAATTGGAAACACCATATATTTT
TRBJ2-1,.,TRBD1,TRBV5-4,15,CASRRIDRGVNEQFF,TGTGCCAGCAGACGCATCGACAGGGGAGTCAATGAGCAGTTCTTC
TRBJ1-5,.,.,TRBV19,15,CASSIAVALNQPQHF,TGTGCCAGTAGTATAGCTGTAGCCCTCAATCAGCCCCAGCATTTT
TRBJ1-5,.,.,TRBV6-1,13,CASSPKAVPPQHF,TGTGCCAGCAGCCCCAAGGCGGTTCCGCCCCAGCATTTT
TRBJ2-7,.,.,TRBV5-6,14,CASSLGQGYYEQYF,TGTGCCAGCAGCTTGGGCCAGGGCTACTACGAGCAGTACTTC
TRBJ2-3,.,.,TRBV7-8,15,CASSSLSGSTDTQYF,TGTGCCAGCAGCTCCCTAAGCGGGAGCACAGATACGCAGTATTTT
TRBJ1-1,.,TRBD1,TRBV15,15,CATSARTGVGTEAFF,TGTGCCACCAGCGCGCGGACAGGGGTGGGAACTGAAGCTTTCTTT
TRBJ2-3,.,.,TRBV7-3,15,CASSPRSASTDTQYF,TGTGCCAGCAGCCCACGGAGCGCTAGCACAGATACGCAGTATTTT
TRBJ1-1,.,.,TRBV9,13,CASSDFRGTEAFF,TGTGCCAGCAGCGATTTTCGGGGAACTGAAGCTTTCTTT
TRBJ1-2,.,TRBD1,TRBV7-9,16,CASSLALDRVNYGYTF,TGTGCCAGCAGCTTAGCGCTCGACAGGGTGAACTATGGCTACACCTTC